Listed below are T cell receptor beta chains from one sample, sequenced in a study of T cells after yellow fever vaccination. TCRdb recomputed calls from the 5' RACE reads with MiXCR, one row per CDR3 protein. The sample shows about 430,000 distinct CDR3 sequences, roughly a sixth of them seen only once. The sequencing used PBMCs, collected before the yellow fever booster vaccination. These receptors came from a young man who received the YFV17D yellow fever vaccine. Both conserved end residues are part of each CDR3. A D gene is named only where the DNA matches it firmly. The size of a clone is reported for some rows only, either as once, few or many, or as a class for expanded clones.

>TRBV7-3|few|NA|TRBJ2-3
TGTGCCAGCAGCTTAGTTAGTAGCGCAGATACGCAGTATTTT
CASSLVSSADTQYF
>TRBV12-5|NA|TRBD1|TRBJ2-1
TGTGCTAGTGGTTTGGGAGAGGACAGGGAGCAGTTCTTC
CASGLGEDREQFF
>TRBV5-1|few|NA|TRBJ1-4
TGCGCCAGCAGCTTGGGGGGCAGTTACAATGAAAAACTGTTTTTT
CASSLGGSYNEKLFF
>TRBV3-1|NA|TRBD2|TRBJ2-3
TGTGCCAGCAGCCAACTAGCGGGGGCCACACAGGGCGCAGATACGCAGTATTTT
CASSQLAGATQGADTQYF
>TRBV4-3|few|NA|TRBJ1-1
TGCGCCAGCAGCCAAGACACGGGGACAAGTAAACTATGGGGATCTGAAGCTTTCTTT
CASSQDTGTSKLWGSEAFF
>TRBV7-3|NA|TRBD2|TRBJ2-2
TGTGCCAGCAGCTTAATAGCGGGGGCTAACACCGGGGAGCTGTTTTTT
CASSLIAGANTGELFF
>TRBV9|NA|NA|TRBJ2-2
TGTGCCAGCAGCTTCCGACGGACACTGTCCACCGGGGAGCTGTTTTTT
CASSFRRTLSTGELFF
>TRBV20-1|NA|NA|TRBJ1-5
TGCAGTGCCACAGACGTGGGCAATCAGCCCCAGCATTTT
CSATDVGNQPQHF
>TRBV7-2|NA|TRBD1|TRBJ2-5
TGTGCCAGCAGCTTAGAGGACAGGGGGACCCAGTACTTC
CASSLEDRGTQYF
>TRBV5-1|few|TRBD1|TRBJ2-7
TGCGCCAGCAGCTTGGTTGGACAGGGGGCTCCCGAGCAGTACTTC
CASSLVGQGAPEQYF
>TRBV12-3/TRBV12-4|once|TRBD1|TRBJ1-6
TGTGCCAGCAGTTTAGCGAGGACAGGAGGGATACCCCTCCACTTT
CASSLARTGGIPLHF
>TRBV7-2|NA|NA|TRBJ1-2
TGTGCCAGCAGCCCACACAACGCGAACTATGGCTACACCTTC
CASSPHNANYGYTF
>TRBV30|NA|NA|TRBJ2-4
TGTGCCTGGAGTGTCGGACAAGTTCAGTACTTC
CAWSVGQVQYF
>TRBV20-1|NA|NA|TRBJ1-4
TGCAGTGCTAGAGATGGGACAAATGAAAAACTGTTTTTT
CSARDGTNEKLFF
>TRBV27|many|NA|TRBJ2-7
TGTGCCAGCCCCCTCACAGGAAACTACGAGCAGTACTTC
CASPLTGNYEQYF
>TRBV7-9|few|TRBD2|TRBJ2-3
TGTGCCAGCAGCTTACCTCACCGACTAGCGGGGAGGGCAGATACGCAGTATTTT
CASSLPHRLAGRADTQYF
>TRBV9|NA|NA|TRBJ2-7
TGTGCCAGCAGCGTAGAGTCAGGCTCCTACGAGCAGTACTTC
CASSVESGSYEQYF
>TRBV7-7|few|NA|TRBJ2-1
TGTGCTATCGGGGGTCCTCCGTCTGAGCAGTTCTTC
CAIGGPPSEQFF
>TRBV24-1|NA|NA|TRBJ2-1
TGTGCCACCAGTGATTCCCCGGACAGAAACAATGAGCAGTTCTTC
CATSDSPDRNNEQFF
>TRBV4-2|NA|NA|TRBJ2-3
TGTGCCAGCAGACCAAGCCGTCCAGTCACAGATACGCAGTATTTT
CASRPSRPVTDTQYF
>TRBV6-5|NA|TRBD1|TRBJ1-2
TGTGCCAGCAGACCCAACCAGGGGGAATGGGTACTTGGCTACACCTTC
CASRPNQGEWVLGYTF
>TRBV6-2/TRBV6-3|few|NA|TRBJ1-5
TGTGCCAGCACCCCGTTTTCCGGGCATCAGCCCCAGCATTTT
CASTPFSGHQPQHF
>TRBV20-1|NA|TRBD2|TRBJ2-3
TGCAGTGCTAGAGACGCTCGGACTAGTCGTAGCCGCACAGATACGCAGTATTTT
CSARDARTSRSRTDTQYF
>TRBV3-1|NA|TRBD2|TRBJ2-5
TGTGCCAGCAGACTTAGGCGGGGGGTCACGGGGGAGACCCAGTACTTC
CASRLRRGVTGETQYF
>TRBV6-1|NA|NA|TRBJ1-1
TGTGCCAGCAGTTTTACGGACACGAGGTCGGCTGAAGCTTTCTTT
CASSFTDTRSAEAFF
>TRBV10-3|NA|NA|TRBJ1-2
TGTGCCATCAGATCAGGCGGCTACACCTTC
CAIRSGGYTF
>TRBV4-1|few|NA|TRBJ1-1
TGCGCCAGCAGCCAAGTCGGGAGGGTGAACACTGAAGCTTTCTTT
CASSQVGRVNTEAFF
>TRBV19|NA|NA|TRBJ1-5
TGTGCCAGTAGTGGGCAGGGTAGTCAGCCCCAGCAATTT
CASSGQGSQPQQF
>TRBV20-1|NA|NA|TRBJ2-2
TGCAGTGCTATCAGGAGTCGCGACACCGGGGAGCTGTTTTTT
CSAIRSRDTGELFF
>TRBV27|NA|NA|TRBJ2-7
TGTGCCAGCAGTTTACACAGGGCCTACGAGCAGTACTTC
CASSLHRAYEQYF
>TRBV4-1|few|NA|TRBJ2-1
TGCGCCAGCAGCCAAGAGGGTCGGGGCAATGAGCAGTTCTTC
CASSQEGRGNEQFF
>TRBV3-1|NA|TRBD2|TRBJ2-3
TGTGCCAGCAGCCTTAGCGGGGGTAGGCCAGATACGCAGTATTTT
CASSLSGGRPDTQYF
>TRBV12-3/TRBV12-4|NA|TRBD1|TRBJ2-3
TGTGCCAGCATCTCGACAGGGGGCACAGATACGCAGTATTTT
CASISTGGTDTQYF
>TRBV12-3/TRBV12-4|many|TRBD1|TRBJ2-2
TGTGCCAGCAGTCCGGGACAGGTTTACACCGGGGAGCTGTTTTTT
CASSPGQVYTGELFF
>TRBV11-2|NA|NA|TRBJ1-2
TGTGCCAGCAGCTTAGAAGGCATCTATAACTATGGCTACACCTTC
CASSLEGIYNYGYTF
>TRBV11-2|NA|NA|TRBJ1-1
TGTGCCAGCAGCTTAGATTTCACTGAAGCTTTCTTT
CASSLDFTEAFF
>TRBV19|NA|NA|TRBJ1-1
TGTGCCAGCACTTCAGAGGCCCTCAACACTGAAGCTTTCTTT
CASTSEALNTEAFF
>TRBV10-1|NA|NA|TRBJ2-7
TGCGCCAGCAGTGAGGGTCCGGGGCCGAGGGTATACGAGCAGTACTTC
CASSEGPGPRVYEQYF
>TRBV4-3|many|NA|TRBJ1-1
TGCGCCAGCAGCCAAGATCTGGGCGGAGTAGCTTTCTTT
CASSQDLGGVAFF
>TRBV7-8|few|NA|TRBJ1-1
TGTGCCAGCAGCCCAGCGTGGACTGAAGCTTTCTTT
CASSPAWTEAFF
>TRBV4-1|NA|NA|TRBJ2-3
TGCGCCAGCAGCCAAGATTTGCTGGGAAGCTCCAGCACAGATACGCAGTATTTT
CASSQDLLGSSSTDTQYF
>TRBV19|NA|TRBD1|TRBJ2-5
TGTGCCAGTAGTCATCGACAGGGGGCGGCCCAAGAGACCCAGTACTTC
CASSHRQGAAQETQYF